This T cell receptor beta chain was retrieved from a study of technical replicates of blood from a handful of donors. Some clones are missing from TCRdb's copy, which holds only in-frame ones; the method was immunoSEQ multiplex PCR. The repertoire holds fewer than 85,000 clones, with 90% as singletons. V was pared by 1 base and J by 5 bases, with 17 bases between. This CDR3 region has 16 residues. Germline V CDR1 and CDR2: SGHDN, FVKESK. V usage is TRBV14 and J usage is TRBJ1-1; D unclear. The receptor's source is a human donor in good health. Some clones in this sample may be carry-over from other donors' samples. The sequencing sample was made of PBMCs. This CDR3 reads CASSQVRFQRGTEAFF. CDR3 in DNA: TGTGCCAGCAGCCAAGTAAGGTTCCAGCGAGGGACTGAAGCTTTCTTT. Full variable domain (remainder filled in from reference TRBV14 and TRBJ1-1): EAGVTQFPSHSVIEKGQTVTLRCDPISGHDNLYWYRRVMGKEIKFLLHFVKESKQDESGMPNNRFLAERTGGTYSTLKVQPAELEDSGVYFCASSQVRFQRGTEAFFGQGTRLTVV.